The 13 T cell receptor beta chains listed next were all sequenced from one sample in a study of blood T cell repertoires in COVID-19. Measured with immunoSEQ multiplex PCR; TCRdb has only the in-frame clones, and not every one. The table shows 60,000 or so clones, with approximately 86% occurring only once. The source material was peripheral blood. Receptors originate from a woman between 65 and 79 years old with active COVID-19.

This clone was counted once. CDR3 sequence (DNA): TGCGCCAGCAGCACATCCCCGACAGAAACCTACGAGCAGTACTTC. Its translation is CASSTSPTETYEQYF. The chain has TRBV5-1 and TRBJ2-7; TRBD1 might be the D (5 bases). Germline V gene sequence: CDR1 SGHRS, CDR2 YFSETQ. Trimming cost V 4 bases and J 2 bases, with 16 bases left between them. The CDR3 consists of 15 residues.

This sequence joins TRBV11-2 and TRBJ1-2; 9 bases map to TRBD1. Trimming took 5 bases from V and 5 from J; bases not matched to a gene: 3. CDR1 SGHAT and CDR2 FQNNGV come from the germline V gene. The CDR3 spans 13 residues. CDR3 DNA: TGTGCCAGCAGCCCGGGACAGGGATATGGCTACACCTTC. It codes for CASSPGQGYGYTF.

The chain has TRBV28 and TRBJ1-1, with TRBD1 identical over 9 bases. The length of the CDR3 is 16 residues. Germline-derived CDR1 and CDR2 are MDHEN and SYDVKM. V shed 6 bases and J 4 bases; nucleotides not matched to a gene: 12. Here the CDR3 DNA reads TGTGCCAGCAGAATTACAGGGGGCGTATTTGGCACTGAAGCTTTCTTT. Protein: CASRITGGVFGTEAFF.

CDR3 nucleotides: TGTGCCAGCAGCCGACGCTCGAGAACTAGCGGGTTTATATCTTCCTACAATGAGCAGTTCTTC. It translates to CASSRRSRTSGFISSYNEQFF. This rearrangement joins TRBV3-1 (or the pseudogene TRBV3-2) to TRBJ2-1; 9 bases match TRBD2. Germline CDR1 is LGHDT and CDR2 is YNNKEL (reference sequence). V was pared by 4 bases and J by 1 base, with 20 bases of the junction left unmatched. CDR3 length: 21 residues.

The CDR3 loop is CASRIQGITEAFF. The DNA of the CDR3 is TGTGCCAGCAGGATTCAGGGGATCACTGAAGCTTTCTTT. This sequence joins TRBV28 and TRBJ1-1; possibly TRBD1 for D (6 bases). The CDR3 loop spans 13 amino acids. Trimming shortened V by 6 bases and J by 4 bases, and 12 bases separated the two germline ends. Germline V gene lookup returns CDR1 MDHEN and CDR2 SYDVKM.

This chain links TRBV13 with TRBJ2-2; 9 bases are a match to TRBD1. This CDR3 has 15 amino acids. Germline-derived CDR1 and CDR2 are PRHDT and FYEKMQ (reference sequence). Trimming removed 6 bases from V and 5 bases from J; junction bases left unmatched: 7. CDR3 in DNA: TGTGCCAGCAGGGGGGGACAGGGTCAGACCGGGGAGCTGTTTTTT. Its protein product is CASRGGQGQTGELFF.

This clone was counted once. This sequence joins TRBV5-1 and TRBJ2-1; 13 nucleotides line up with TRBD2. Germline CDR1 and CDR2: SGHRS and YFSETQ. With V trimmed by 0 bases and J by 7 bases, 4 bases remained unmatched. The CDR3 consists of 16 residues. The CDR3 here is CASSLELAGGPNEQFF. For the CDR3, the DNA is TGCGCCAGCAGCTTGGAACTAGCGGGAGGGCCGAATGAGCAGTTCTTC.

This chain joins TRBV3-1 (or the pseudogene TRBV3-2) and TRBJ2-3, with 10 bases that match TRBD2. V gave up 4 bases and J gave up 3 bases; unmatched junction bases: 1. The CDR3 is 14 residues long. Per the germline V gene, CDR1 is LGHDT and CDR2 is YNNKEL (reference sequence). CDR3 bases: TGTGCCAGCAGCCCACTAGCGGGGACAGATACGCAGTATTTT. Its translation: CASSPLAGTDTQYF.

The rearrangement links TRBV2 to TRBJ2-5; TRBD1 might be the D (6 bases). V lost 3 bases, J lost 5 bases, and 16 bases lay in between. Germline CDR1 and CDR2: SNHLY and FYNNEI. The CDR3 runs to 15 residues. CDR3 residues: CASSETQGQGETQYF. In nucleotides, the CDR3 is TGTGCCAGCAGTGAGACCCAGGGGCAGGGGGAGACCCAGTACTTC. Complete variable domain (other parts from reference TRBV2 and TRBJ2-5): EPEVTQTPSHQVTQMGQEVILRCVPISNHLYFYWYRQILGQKVEFLVSFYNNEISEKSEIFDDQFSVERPDGSNFTLKIRSTKLEDSAMYFCASSETQGQGETQYFGPGTRLLVL.

The chain carries TRBV6-5 and TRBJ2-1, with 10 bases that match TRBD2. V lost 6 bases to trimming and J lost 7 bases; unmatched junction nucleotides: 6. This CDR3 has 14 amino acids. Looked up from germline, CDR1 is MNHEY and CDR2 is SVGAGI. The CDR3, as DNA: TGTGCCAGCAGGGCTAGCGGGAGTCAGAATGAGCAGTTCTTC. Protein sequence: CASRASGSQNEQFF.

This clone was seen a handful of times. This chain uses TRBV6-2 or TRBV6-3 with TRBJ1-1; TRBD1 aligns across 10 bases. V trimming: 6 bases; J trimming: 4 bases; junction bases outside the gene matches: 5. The CDR3 loop spans 14 amino acids. Germline V gene lookup returns CDR1 MNHEY and CDR2 SVGEGT. The CDR3 DNA is TGTGCCAGCAGCCTGGGACAGGGGACCACTGAAGCTTTCTTT. It translates to CASSLGQGTTEAFF.

The chain recombines TRBV3-1 (or the pseudogene TRBV3-2) with TRBJ2-7; unclear D gene. Deletions cut 0 bases from V and 4 bases from J, with 10 bases between. Germline loops: CDR1 LGHDT, CDR2 YNNKEL (reference sequence). The CDR3 loop spans 14 amino acids. The CDR3 DNA follows: TGTGCCAGCAGCCAAGATACGGCGGCTTACGAGCAGTACTTC. This gives the protein CASSQDTAAYEQYF.

The chain joins TRBV5-1 to TRBJ2-7, with 10 nucleotides matching TRBD1. CDR3 length: 15 residues. Germline V lookup: CDR1 SGHRS, CDR2 YFSETQ. The J segment lost 6 bases and the V segment lost 3 bases, leaving 9 bases of the junction unmatched. CDR3: CASSSAPGQGFEQYF. CDR3 nucleotides: TGCGCCAGCAGCTCTGCCCCGGGACAGGGGTTCGAGCAGTACTTC. Complete variable domain (other parts from reference TRBV5-1 and TRBJ2-7): KAGVTQTPRYLIKTRGQQVTLSCSPISGHRSVSWYQQTPGQGLQFLFEYFSETQRNKGNFPGRFSGRQFSNSRSEMNVSTLELGDSALYLCASSSAPGQGFEQYFGPGTRLTVT.